One sample yielded the 24 T cell receptor beta chains listed below, sequenced in a study of blood T cells in healthy people across ages. The second PCR ran about 7 to 12 cycles with a sample-barcoded 5' primer and J-beta primers. One entry per CDR3 protein, called by TCRdb with MiXCR from the 5' RACE reads. The sample shows about 1.4 million distinct CDR3 sequences, 59% of them seen only once. The sample consisted of blood. Every receptor here comes from a man aged 18 to 29 in good health.

This clonotype was counted only a few times. This rearrangement joins TRBV7-9 to TRBJ1-6; D gene ambiguous. Trimming shortened V by 5 bases and J by 9 bases, and 8 bases separated the two germline ends. The CDR3 consists of 12 residues. Germline loops: CDR1 SEHNR, CDR2 FQNEAQ (reference sequence). The CDR3 sequence is CASSPDGSPLHF. DNA for the CDR3: TGTGCCAGCAGCCCCGACGGTTCACCCCTCCACTTT.

The chain carries TRBV20-1 and TRBJ2-7; unclear D gene. The germline V and J ends were trimmed by 6 bases and 7 bases, with 16 bases remaining between them. CDR1 and CDR2 from the germline V gene are DFQATT and SNEGSKA (reference sequence). The CDR3 contains 12 residues. In nucleotides, the CDR3 is TGCAGTGCCCCCAGGCGGCGAGGAGAGCAGTACTTC. Protein sequence: CSAPRRRGEQYF.

This clonotype was recorded once. The rearrangement links TRBV14 to TRBJ2-7; TRBD1 might be the D (6 bases). CDR1 and CDR2 (germline): SGHDN, FVKESK. V was cut by 3 bases and J by 6 bases, with 15 bases left in between. The CDR3 spans 14 residues. The CDR3 is CASSQQTGGGEQYF. CDR3 DNA: TGTGCCAGCAGCCAGCAGACAGGAGGAGGCGAGCAGTACTTC.

The gene calls are TRBV6-5 and TRBJ2-7, with unresolved D. Germline CDR1 and CDR2: MNHEY and SVGAGI. V lost 4 bases, J lost 5 bases, and 9 bases lay in between. The CDR3 loop spans 12 amino acids. Written as DNA, the CDR3 is TGTGCCAGCAGTTTTGACACCCACGAGCAGTACTTC. It specifies CASSFDTHEQYF.

This clonotype appeared a single time. The CDR3 DNA sequence: TGTGCCAGCAGCCAATTCTCCGGATTGAACACCGGGGAGCTGTTTTTT. Protein sequence: CASSQFSGLNTGELFF. This sequence joins TRBV3-1 and TRBJ2-2, with no clear D. The CDR3 is made up of 16 amino acids. Germline-derived CDR1 and CDR2 are LGHDT and YNNKEL (reference sequence). V dropped 2 bases and J dropped 1 base, with 11 bases sitting between them.

This sequence joins TRBV6-5 and TRBJ1-1, with TRBD1 as a possible D gene (6 bases). The V end was cut by 5 bases, the J end by 7 bases, with 14 bases between. Germline values: CDR1 MNHEY, CDR2 SVGAGI. The CDR3 spans 13 residues. DNA of the CDR3: TGTGCCAGCAGTCCACTTCAGGGGAGTGAAGCTTTCTTT. This encodes CASSPLQGSEAFF.

The chain recombines TRBV30 with TRBJ2-1, with TRBD2 as a possible D gene (5 bases). From germline, CDR1 is GTSNPN and CDR2 SVGIG (reference sequence). The CDR3 length is 12 residues. V gave up 3 bases and J gave up 9 bases, with 12 bases separating them. The DNA for the CDR3 is TGTGCCTGGAGGGTTAGCGTCTTTGAGCAGTTCTTC. Amino acids: CAWRVSVFEQFF.

The chain has TRBV13 and TRBJ2-1; no reliable D call. This CDR3 is 17 amino acids long. The V end lost 3 bases, the J end lost 5 bases, and 20 bases lay between the germline ends. The V gene's germline CDR1 is PRHDT and CDR2 FYEKMQ (reference sequence). CDR3 sequence: CASSLSVNSPLHNEQFF. In DNA form, the CDR3 reads TGTGCCAGCAGCTTGTCGGTAAATTCACCCCTCCACAATGAGCAGTTCTTC.

The chain uses TRBV20-1 and TRBJ1-6, with D unclear. The CDR3 length is 12 residues. Germline V gene sequence: CDR1 DFQATT, CDR2 SNEGSKA (reference sequence). V was clipped by 6 bases and J by 7 bases, with 10 bases between them. In DNA, the CDR3 is TGCAGTGCCCCTCTGGGGAATTCACCCCTCCACTTT. Amino acid sequence: CSAPLGNSPLHF.

The CDR3 region has the DNA TGCAGTGCTCCCCCGGGGGCCTACCTATATGGCTACACCTTC. Its translation: CSAPPGAYLYGYTF. V gene TRBV20-1 combines with J gene TRBJ1-2, with a possible D match to TRBD1 (6 bases). The CDR3 covers 14 residues. Germline CDR1 DFQATT, CDR2 SNEGSKA (reference sequence). The V end was cut by 5 bases, the J end by 5 bases, with 18 bases between.

The chain employs TRBV7-9 and TRBJ2-7; D call uncertain. V was clipped by 5 bases and J by 1 base, with 12 bases between them. The CDR3 is made up of 14 amino acids. In germline, CDR1 is SEHNR, CDR2 FQNEAQ (reference sequence). The CDR3 loop reads CASSRALGSYEQYF. The CDR3 DNA is TGTGCCAGCAGCCGGGCTCTGGGTTCCTACGAGCAGTACTTC.

The V and J genes are TRBV20-1 and TRBJ2-1, with TRBD2 matching 7 bases. J was trimmed by 5 bases and V by 3 bases; bases with no gene match: 4. From germline, CDR1 is DFQATT and CDR2 SNEGSKA (reference sequence). The CDR3 sequence is 13 residues long. The CDR3 DNA sequence: TGCAGTGCTAGGTGGGGGGGGGACAATGAGCAGTTCTTC. This sequence encodes CSARWGGDNEQFF.

The chain is built from TRBV6-6 and TRBJ1-2; 12 positions match TRBD1. V lost 6 bases, J lost 8 bases, and 10 bases stayed unmatched. Germline lookup yields CDR1 MNHNY and CDR2 SVGAGI (reference sequence). The CDR3 loop spans 15 amino acids. The CDR3 DNA is TGTGCCAGCAGCACTGCGGGACAGGGGGCTTGGGGCTACACCTTC. Protein sequence: CASSTAGQGAWGYTF.

V and J are TRBV6-1 and TRBJ2-3; 9 positions match TRBD2. Germline CDR1 reads MNHNS; CDR2 reads SASEGT. J gave up 2 bases and V 3 bases, and 6 bases lay outside the gene matches. The CDR3 loop spans 16 amino acids. In DNA, the CDR3 is TGTGCCAGCAGTGACTCCACTAGCGGGTACACAGATACGCAGTATTTT. As protein: CASSDSTSGYTDTQYF.

There are a few counts of this clonotype. V and J are TRBV6-5 and TRBJ2-7; 11 bases map to TRBD2. CDR1 and CDR2 (germline): MNHEY, SVGAGI. CDR3 length equals 15 residues. Trimming removed 7 bases from V and 5 bases from J; junction bases left unmatched: 10. The CDR3 loop is CASKPLAGARNEQYF. In DNA form, the CDR3 reads TGTGCCAGCAAGCCACTAGCGGGAGCTCGGAACGAGCAGTACTTC.

This clonotype was detected only a few times. The chain uses TRBV4-1 and TRBJ2-5, with D uncertain. The end of the DNA aligns better with TRBJ2-7, so the J call may be wrong. CDR3 length: 12 residues. CDR1 and CDR2 (germline): MGHRA, YSYEKL. CDR3 DNA sequence: TGCGCCAGCAGCCAGAGTGGTAACGAGCAGTACTTC. Its translation: CASSQSGNEQYF.

The gene calls are TRBV9 and TRBJ2-7, with a tentative D call TRBD2 (6 bases). The V end lost 0 bases, the J end lost 0 bases, and 10 bases lay between the germline ends. The germline V gene encodes CDR1 SGDLS and CDR2 YYNGEE. The CDR3 spans 15 residues. In DNA, the CDR3 is TGTGCCAGCAGCGTAGCCGGCGGGATCTCCTACGAGCAGTACTTC. This gives the protein CASSVAGGISYEQYF.

The table lists this clonotype with a count of one. The rearrangement links TRBV20-1 to TRBJ2-3; 8 bases are shared with TRBD1. Trimming at V came to 6 bases and at J to 8 bases, leaving 10 bases not matched to a gene. The CDR3 runs to 13 residues. CDR1 and CDR2 from the germline V gene are DFQATT and SNEGSKA (reference sequence). The CDR3 protein is CSATGQGVGTQYF. The DNA of the CDR3 is TGCAGTGCCACCGGACAGGGAGTTGGTACGCAGTATTTT.

The rearrangement links TRBV24-1 to TRBJ1-2, with D perhaps TRBD1 (5 bases). CDR3 size: 15 residues. The V gene's germline CDR1 is KGHDR and CDR2 SFDVKD. The V end lost 7 bases, the J end lost 3 bases, and 17 bases lay between the germline ends. The CDR3, as DNA: TGTGCCACCAGCCCAGGACACCCCGGGCACTATGGCTACACCTTC. This gives the protein CATSPGHPGHYGYTF.

This sequence joins TRBV7-9 and TRBJ2-1; 9 bases fit TRBD2. Unmatched junction bases numbered 6, after V lost 3 bases and J lost 3 bases. The CDR3 loop spans 16 amino acids. Germline lookup yields CDR1 SEHNR and CDR2 FQNEAQ (reference sequence). CDR3 in amino acids: CASSFTAGGIYNEQFF. The CDR3 DNA follows: TGTGCCAGCAGCTTCACAGCGGGGGGAATCTACAATGAGCAGTTCTTC.

On this clonotype: The junction shows a germline mismatch at one end, possibly a read error. This chain links TRBV27 with TRBJ2-7; possibly TRBD1 for D (5 bases). CDR3 length: 14 residues. From germline, CDR1 is MNHEY and CDR2 SMNVEV (reference sequence). The CDR3: CAGSLTGASSRTRF. For the CDR3, the DNA is TGTGCCGGCAGTTTAACTGGGGCGAGCTCCCGAACTCGTTTC.

J is TRBJ2-3 and V is TRBV27, with D possibly TRBD1 on 6 matching bases. CDR1 is MNHEY and CDR2 is SMNVEV in the germline V gene (reference sequence). The V gene lost 5 bases and the J gene lost 4 bases, with 16 bases spanning the gap. The CDR3 totals 15 residues. CDR3 protein: CASSPGQILPDTQYF. The CDR3 DNA reads TGTGCCAGCAGTCCCGGACAGATTTTACCAGATACGCAGTATTTT.

This chain uses TRBV7-2 with TRBJ2-7, with TRBD1 identical over 10 bases. Germline CDR1 and CDR2: SGHTA and FQGNSA. J gave up 7 bases and V 6 bases, and 12 bases lay outside the gene matches. This CDR3 contains 15 residues. CDR3 DNA sequence: TGTGCCAGCAGTCTCTTCGACAGGGGGCCGTGGGAGCAGTACTTC. Encoded protein: CASSLFDRGPWEQYF.

About this clonotype itself: The limits of the CDR3 on the DNA are not certain, so only TCRdb's listed CDR3 is given. The V and J genes are TRBV21-1 and TRBJ1-6; the DNA was not compared with TRBD1, the D call given in the table. TRBV21-1 is a recognized pseudogene. Counting both end residues, the CDR3 totals 18 amino acids. This chain's CDR3 is CASSKVGRGISYNSPLHF.